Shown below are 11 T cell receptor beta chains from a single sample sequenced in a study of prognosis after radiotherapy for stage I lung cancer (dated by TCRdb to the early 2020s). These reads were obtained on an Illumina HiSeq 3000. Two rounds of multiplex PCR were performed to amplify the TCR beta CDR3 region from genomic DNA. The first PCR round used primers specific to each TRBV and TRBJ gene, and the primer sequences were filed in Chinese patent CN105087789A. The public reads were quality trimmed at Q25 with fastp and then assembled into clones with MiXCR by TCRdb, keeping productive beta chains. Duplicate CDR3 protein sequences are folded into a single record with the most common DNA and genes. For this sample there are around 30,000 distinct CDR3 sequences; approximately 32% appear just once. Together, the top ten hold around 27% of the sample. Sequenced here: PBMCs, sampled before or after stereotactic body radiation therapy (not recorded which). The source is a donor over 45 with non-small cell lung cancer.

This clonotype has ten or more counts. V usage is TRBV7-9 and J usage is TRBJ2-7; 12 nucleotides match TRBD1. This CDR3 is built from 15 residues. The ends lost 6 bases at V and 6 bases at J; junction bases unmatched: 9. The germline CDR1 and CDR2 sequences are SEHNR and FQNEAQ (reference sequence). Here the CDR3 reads CASSLGGQGAREQYF. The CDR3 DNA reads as TGTGCCAGCAGTCTAGGGGGACAGGGGGCGCGCGAGCAGTACTTC.

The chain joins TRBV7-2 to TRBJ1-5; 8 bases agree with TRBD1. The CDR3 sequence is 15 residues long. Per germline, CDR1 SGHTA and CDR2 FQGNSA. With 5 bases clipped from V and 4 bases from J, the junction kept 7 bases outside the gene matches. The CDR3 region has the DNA TGTGCCAGCAGCCTAGGACAGGGACAGAATCAGCCCCAGCATTTT. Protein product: CASSLGQGQNQPQHF. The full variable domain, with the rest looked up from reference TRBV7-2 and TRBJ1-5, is GAGVSQSPSNKVTEKGKDVELRCDPISGHTALYWYRQSLGQGLEFLIYFQGNSAPDKSGLPSDRFSAERTGGSVSTLTIQRTQQEDSAVYLCASSLGQGQNQPQHFGDGTRLSIL.

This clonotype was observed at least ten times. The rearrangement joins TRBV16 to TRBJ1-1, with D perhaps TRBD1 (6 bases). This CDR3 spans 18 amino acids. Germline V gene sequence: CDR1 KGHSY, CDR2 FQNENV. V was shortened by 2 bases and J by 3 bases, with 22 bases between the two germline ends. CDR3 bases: TGTGCCAGCAGCCAACCAACCATAGGGGGTCCCGGTGACACTGAAGCTTTCTTT. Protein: CASSQPTIGGPGDTEAFF.

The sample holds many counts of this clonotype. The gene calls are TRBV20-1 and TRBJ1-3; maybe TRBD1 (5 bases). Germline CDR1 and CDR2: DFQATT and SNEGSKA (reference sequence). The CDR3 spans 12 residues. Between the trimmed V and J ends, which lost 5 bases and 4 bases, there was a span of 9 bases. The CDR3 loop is CSAPGFGNTIYF. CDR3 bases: TGCAGTGCTCCAGGGTTCGGAAACACCATATATTTT.

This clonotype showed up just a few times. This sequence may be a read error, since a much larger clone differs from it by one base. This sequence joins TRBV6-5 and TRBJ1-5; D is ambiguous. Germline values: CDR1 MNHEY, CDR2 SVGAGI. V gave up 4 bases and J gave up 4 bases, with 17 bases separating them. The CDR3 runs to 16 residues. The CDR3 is CASSSETFKGNQPQHF. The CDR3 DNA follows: TGTGCCAGCAGTTCCGAGACTTTTAAAGGGAATCAGCCCCAGCATTTT.

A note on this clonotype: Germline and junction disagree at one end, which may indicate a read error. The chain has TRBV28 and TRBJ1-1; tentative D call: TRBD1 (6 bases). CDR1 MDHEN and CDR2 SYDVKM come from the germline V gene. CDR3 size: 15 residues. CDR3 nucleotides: TGTGCCAGCAGTTTGGTTCAGGGGTTGGTAACTGAATCTTTCTTT. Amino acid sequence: CASSLVQGLVTESFF. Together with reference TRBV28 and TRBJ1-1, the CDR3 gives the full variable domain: DVKVTQSSRYLVKRTGEKVFLECVQDMDHENMFWYRQDPGLGLRLIYFSYDVKMKEKGDIPEGYSVSREKKERFSLILESASTNQTSMYLCASSLVQGLVTESFFGQGTRLTVV.

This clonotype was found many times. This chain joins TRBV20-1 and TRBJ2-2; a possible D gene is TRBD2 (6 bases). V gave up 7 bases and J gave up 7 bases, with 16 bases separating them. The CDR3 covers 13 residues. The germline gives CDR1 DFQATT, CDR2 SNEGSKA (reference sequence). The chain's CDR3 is CSVKGRGDGELFF. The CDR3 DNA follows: TGCAGTGTAAAGGGGCGCGGGGACGGGGAGCTGTTTTTT.

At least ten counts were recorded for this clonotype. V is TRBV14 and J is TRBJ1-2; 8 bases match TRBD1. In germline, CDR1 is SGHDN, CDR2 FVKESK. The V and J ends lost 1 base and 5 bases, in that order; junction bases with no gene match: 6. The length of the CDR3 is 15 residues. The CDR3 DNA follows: TGTGCCAGCAGCCAAGGTCAGGGGGCCCTTTATGGCTACACCTTC. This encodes CASSQGQGALYGYTF.

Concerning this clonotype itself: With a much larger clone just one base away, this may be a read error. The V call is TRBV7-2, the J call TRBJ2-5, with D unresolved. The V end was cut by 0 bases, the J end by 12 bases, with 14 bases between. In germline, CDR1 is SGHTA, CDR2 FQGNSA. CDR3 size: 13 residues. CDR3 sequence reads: CASSLAAAEDKYF. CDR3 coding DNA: TGTGCCAGCAGCTTAGCGGCCGCCGAAGACAAGTACTTC.

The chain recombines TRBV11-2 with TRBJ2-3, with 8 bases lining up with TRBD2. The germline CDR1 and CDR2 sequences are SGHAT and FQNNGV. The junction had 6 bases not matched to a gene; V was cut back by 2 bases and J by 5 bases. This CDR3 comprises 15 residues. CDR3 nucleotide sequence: TGTGCCAGCAGCTTATCAGCGGGGGTGGGAGATACGCAGTATTTT. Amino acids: CASSLSAGVGDTQYF.

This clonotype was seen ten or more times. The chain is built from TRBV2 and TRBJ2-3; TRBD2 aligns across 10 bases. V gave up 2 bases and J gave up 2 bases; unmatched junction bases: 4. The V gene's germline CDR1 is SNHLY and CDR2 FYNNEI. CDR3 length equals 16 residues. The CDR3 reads CASSEPTSGVTDTQYF. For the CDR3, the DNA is TGTGCCAGCAGTGAACCTACTAGCGGGGTCACAGATACGCAGTATTTT.